These 30 T cell receptor beta chains were sequenced from one sample in a study of blood T cell repertoires in COVID-19. The method was immunoSEQ multiplex PCR; TCRdb's version includes in-frame clones alone and lacks a portion of them. The table has about 200,000 clones, roughly 82% seen once. The sequenced sample was peripheral blood. The receptor set was obtained from an older woman with COVID-19, enrolled during active disease.

This chain joins TRBV28 and TRBJ2-1; no clear D gene. The germline V gene encodes CDR1 MDHEN and CDR2 SYDVKM. The ends were cut back, 6 bases at V and 6 bases at J, with 9 bases in the middle. The CDR3 is 12 amino acids. CDR3 region: CASRVTSNEQFF. In DNA form, the CDR3 reads TGTGCCAGCAGGGTGACAAGCAATGAGCAGTTCTTC.

This clone was seen a few times. The rearrangement joins TRBV21-1 to TRBJ2-7; TRBD2 is the table's D call, not checked against the DNA. TRBV21-1 corresponds to a pseudogene. CDR3 length: 17 residues. The CDR3 loop reads CASSKNACDWSLYEQYV. CDR3 coding DNA: TGTGCCAGCAGCAAAAACGCGTGTGACTGGTCCCTCTACGAGCAGTACGTC.

The chain links TRBV18 to TRBJ1-3; 10 bases match TRBD1. With V trimmed by 4 bases and J by 0 bases, 12 bases remained unmatched. The CDR3 has 19 residues. CDR1 and CDR2 from the germline V gene are KGHSH and LQKENI. The CDR3 protein is CASSLTGTGVLSSGNTIYF. Here the CDR3 DNA reads TGTGCCAGCTCACTCACCGGGACAGGGGTATTGAGCTCTGGAAACACCATATATTTT.

This chain connects TRBV7-3 to TRBJ2-7, with 8 positions matching TRBD1. In germline, CDR1 is SGHTA, CDR2 FQGTGA. The V and J ends lost 5 bases and 6 bases, in that order; junction bases with no gene match: 6. CDR3 size: 13 residues. The CDR3 protein is CASSPGTGGEQYF. The DNA of the CDR3 is TGTGCCAGCAGCCCCGGGACAGGCGGCGAGCAGTACTTC.

The chain joins TRBV6-5 to TRBJ2-7, with TRBD2 matching over 9 bases. Germline V gene lookup returns CDR1 MNHEY and CDR2 SVGAGI. Trimming removed 2 bases from V and 0 bases from J; junction bases left unmatched: 5. This CDR3 contains 16 residues. CDR3 DNA sequence: TGTGCCAGCAGTTACAATAGCGGGAGCGCCTCCTACGAGCAGTACTTC. It specifies CASSYNSGSASYEQYF.

The J gene is TRBJ1-4, the V gene TRBV19; no firm D call. V lost 1 base, J lost 8 bases, and 11 bases lay in between. CDR1 LNHDA and CDR2 SQIVND come from the germline V gene (reference sequence). This CDR3 has 14 residues. The CDR3 bases are TGTGCCAGTAGTATAGTCCGGGATGAAGAAAAACTGTTTTTT. This translates into CASSIVRDEEKLFF.

The chain joins TRBV5-1 to TRBJ1-1; 7 bases align to TRBD1. The CDR3 covers 15 residues. Germline V gene data show CDR1 as SGHRS and CDR2 as YFSETQ. V trimming: 4 bases; J trimming: 2 bases; junction bases outside the gene matches: 8. The CDR3 bases are TGCGCCAGCAGCCTACCTCGACAGGGTAACACTGAAGCTTTCTTT. It codes for CASSLPRQGNTEAFF.

This chain joins TRBV2 and TRBJ1-2; maybe TRBD1 (6 bases). This CDR3 region has 13 residues. V lost 8 bases, J lost 8 bases, and 18 bases lay in between. Germline CDR1 SNHLY, CDR2 FYNNEI. The DNA of the CDR3 is TGTGCCAGCCGGGGGGCAGGGTTGGGCGGCTACACCTTC. Its protein is CASRGAGLGGYTF. Full variable domain (outside the CDR3, taken from reference TRBV2 and TRBJ1-2): EPEVTQTPSHQVTQMGQEVILRCVPISNHLYFYWYRQILGQKVEFLVSFYNNEISEKSEIFDDQFSVERPDGSNFTLKIRSTKLEDSAMYFCASRGAGLGGYTFGSGTRLTVV.

The chain employs TRBV4-2 and TRBJ2-1, with 9 bases fitting TRBD2. The CDR3 length is 17 residues. Germline V CDR1 and CDR2: LGHNA, YNFKEQ. V shed 4 bases and J 4 bases; nucleotides not matched to a gene: 11. This CDR3 reads CASSLSGSKIVYNEQFF. DNA for the CDR3: TGTGCCAGCAGCCTTAGCGGGAGTAAGATAGTATACAATGAGCAGTTCTTC.

The chain links TRBV7-9 to TRBJ1-2, with 7 nucleotides matching TRBD1. CDR1 and CDR2 from the germline V gene are SEHNR and FQNEAQ (reference sequence). The CDR3 is made up of 15 amino acids. The ends lost 4 bases at V and 6 bases at J; junction bases unmatched: 11. CDR3 coding DNA: TGTGCCAGCAGCTCCCGCCCTACAGGGGTCAATGGCTACACCTTC. Translated, it gives CASSSRPTGVNGYTF. Complete variable domain (other parts from reference TRBV7-9 and TRBJ1-2): DTGVSQNPRHKITKRGQNVTFRCDPISEHNRLYWYRQTLGQGPEFLTYFQNEAQLEKSRLLSDRFSAERPKGSFSTLEIQRTEQGDSAMYLCASSSRPTGVNGYTFGSGTRLTVV.

The chain links TRBV2 to TRBJ1-2; D not certain. With 4 bases removed from V and 8 bases from J, the gap between germline ends came to 8 bases. CDR1 and CDR2 from the germline V gene are SNHLY and FYNNEI. The CDR3 sequence is 11 residues long. In DNA form, the CDR3 reads TGTGCCAGCAGTGGCGGCTTGGGCTACACCTTC. Translating gives CASSGGLGYTF.

The chain carries TRBV5-1 and TRBJ1-6, with no clear D. The germline V and J ends were trimmed by 0 bases and 9 bases, with 10 bases remaining between them. Germline V CDR1 and CDR2: SGHRS, YFSETQ. The CDR3 length is 14 residues. CDR3 in amino acids: CASSLGQDSSPLHF. In DNA form, the CDR3 reads TGCGCCAGCAGCTTGGGGCAGGACTCTTCACCCCTCCACTTT.

Here the CDR3 DNA reads TGTGCCAGCAGAGACCTAGACGCTGAGCAGTTCTTC. It codes for CASRDLDAEQFF. This rearrangement joins TRBV2 to TRBJ2-1; D is unresolved. CDR1 and CDR2 (germline): SNHLY, FYNNEI. V dropped 6 bases and J dropped 9 bases, with 12 bases sitting between them. This CDR3 has 12 residues.

This rearrangement joins TRBV28 to TRBJ1-2; D is undetermined. The CDR3 covers 13 residues. V gave up 7 bases and J gave up 12 bases, with 21 bases separating them. The germline V gene encodes CDR1 MDHEN and CDR2 SYDVKM. CDR3 in amino acids: CASTPLRETGHTF. In DNA form, the CDR3 reads TGTGCCAGCACCCCCTTACGGGAAACCGGCCACACCTTC.

V and J are TRBV4-2 and TRBJ2-1; TRBD2 matches at 11 bases. The germline gives CDR1 LGHNA, CDR2 YNFKEQ. The CDR3 is 17 residues long. The V segment lost 6 bases and the J segment 4 bases; nucleotides outside the gene matches: 11. CDR3 residues: CASSPLTSGRTYNEQFF. In nucleotides, the CDR3 is TGTGCCAGCAGTCCCTTAACTAGCGGGAGAACTTACAATGAGCAGTTCTTC.

The chain joins TRBV10-3 to TRBJ2-7, with a possible D match to TRBD2 (5 bases). The CDR3 loop spans 13 amino acids. Trimming shortened V by 3 bases and J by 6 bases, and 12 bases separated the two germline ends. Germline lookup yields CDR1 ENHRY and CDR2 SYGVKD. CDR3 region: CAISEKMAGEQYF. The CDR3 DNA sequence: TGTGCCATCAGTGAAAAAATGGCGGGCGAGCAGTACTTC.

This clone was observed a single time. This sequence joins TRBV7-9 and TRBJ1-3; 8 positions agree with TRBD1. V trimming: 4 bases; J trimming: 2 bases; junction bases outside the gene matches: 10. CDR1 is SEHNR, CDR2 FQNEAQ, per germline (reference sequence). The CDR3 totals 17 residues. The CDR3: CASSSWRVDRAGNTIYF. CDR3 coding DNA: TGTGCCAGCAGCTCTTGGCGGGTGGACAGGGCTGGAAACACCATATATTTT.

The chain carries TRBV6-5 and TRBJ2-7; no clear D. V dropped 6 bases and J dropped 0 bases, with 15 bases sitting between them. The CDR3 sequence is 15 residues long. Germline V gene data show CDR1 as MNHEY and CDR2 as SVGAGI. Here the CDR3 reads CASSKPSAPSYEQYF. The CDR3 coding sequence is TGTGCCAGCAGCAAGCCGTCTGCCCCCTCCTACGAGCAGTACTTC.

V usage is TRBV5-6 and J usage is TRBJ1-1; TRBD1 matches 7 bases. The V gene's germline CDR1 is SGHDT and CDR2 YYEEEE. The CDR3 has 14 amino acids. The junction had 11 bases not matched to a gene; V was cut back by 8 bases and J by 4 bases. The CDR3 nucleotides read TGTGCCAGTCGGGACAGCTGGGGGACCACTGAAGCTTTCTTT. This codes for CASRDSWGTTEAFF.

The V gene is TRBV27, the J gene TRBJ1-2; 8 positions match TRBD1. After removal of 2 bases from V and 8 bases from J, the junction contained 10 bases not matched to a gene. The CDR3 sequence is 15 residues long. CDR1 is MNHEY, CDR2 SMNVEV, per germline (reference sequence). The CDR3 is CASSLIGGQVGGYTF. In nucleotides, the CDR3 is TGTGCCAGCAGTTTAATCGGGGGACAGGTTGGGGGCTACACCTTC.

The V and J genes are TRBV19 and TRBJ2-5; 11 nucleotides match TRBD2. V lost 7 bases and J lost 4; bases outside the gene matches: 5. The CDR3 extends over 14 amino acids. The V gene's germline CDR1 is LNHDA and CDR2 SQIVND (reference sequence). CDR3 in amino acids: CASTSLAGGETQYF. CDR3 nucleotides: TGTGCCAGTACCTCTCTAGCGGGGGGAGAGACCCAGTACTTC.

This chain links TRBV5-3 with TRBJ1-2; TRBD1 aligns across 7 bases. TRBV5-3 is filed as an ORF, its function uncertain. This CDR3 region has 13 residues. J gave up 4 bases and V 5 bases, and 5 bases lay outside the gene matches. In DNA, the CDR3 is TGTGCCAGAAGGGGGGACAGAACCTATGGCTACACCTTC. This sequence encodes CARRGDRTYGYTF.

This chain uses TRBV4-3 with TRBJ2-7; 9 positions agree with TRBD2. CDR3 length equals 15 residues. The germline V gene encodes CDR1 LGHNA and CDR2 YSLEER. Unmatched junction bases numbered 6, after V lost 4 bases and J lost 2 bases. This CDR3 reads CASSPGAGGPYEQYF. Written as DNA, the CDR3 is TGCGCCAGCAGCCCCGGGGCGGGAGGGCCCTACGAGCAGTACTTC.

Only one count was recorded for this clone. The chain links TRBV5-6 to TRBJ1-5, with a possible D match to TRBD1 (5 bases). V was clipped by 3 bases and J by 5 bases, with 24 bases between them. Germline V CDR1 and CDR2: SGHDT, YYEEEE. The CDR3 consists of 18 residues. CDR3 DNA: TGTGCCAGCAGCTCCAAAGTATTAGGGGTGGCAATAGATCAGCCCCAGCATTTT. Translation gives CASSSKVLGVAIDQPQHF.

CDR3: CASSQEYGQVYEKLFF. As DNA, the CDR3 is TGTGCCAGCAGCCAAGAGTACGGACAGGTCTATGAAAAACTGTTTTTT. The gene calls are TRBV4-2 and TRBJ1-4; 7 positions match TRBD1. Per the germline V gene, CDR1 is LGHNA and CDR2 is YNFKEQ. Unmatched junction bases numbered 7, after V lost 0 bases and J lost 6 bases. CDR3 length: 16 amino acids.

This clone was found a few times. This chain joins TRBV5-6 and TRBJ1-3, with D perhaps TRBD1 (5 bases). Germline CDR1 is SGHDT and CDR2 is YYEEEE. CDR3 size: 19 residues. Trimming took 2 bases from V and 0 from J, leaving 21 bases between them. CDR3 residues: CASSFSETRVESSGNTIYF. As DNA, the CDR3 is TGTGCCAGCAGCTTTTCGGAAACCAGGGTGGAGAGCTCTGGAAACACCATATATTTT.

In its sample, this clone was seen a few times. V and J are TRBV28 and TRBJ1-6, with TRBD1 matching 10 bases. The CDR3 contains 14 residues. Germline V lookup: CDR1 MDHEN, CDR2 SYDVKM. The V segment lost 5 bases and the J segment 10 bases; nucleotides outside the gene matches: 5. CDR3: CASSGTGDESPLHF. CDR3 nucleotides: TGTGCCAGCAGTGGGACAGGGGACGAGTCACCCCTCCACTTT.

The V and J genes are TRBV7-9 and TRBJ2-1; TRBD2 aligns across 12 bases. This CDR3 contains 20 residues. J lost 0 bases, V lost 5 bases, and 14 bases had no gene match. Germline assignment: CDR1 SEHNR and CDR2 FQNEAQ (reference sequence). The DNA for the CDR3 is TGTGCCAGCAGCAAGACCCAGACTAGCGGGGGATCCCGCTCCTACAATGAGCAGTTCTTC. Residues: CASSKTQTSGGSRSYNEQFF.

V is TRBV6-5 and J is TRBJ2-1, with D maybe TRBD2 (5 bases). Per germline, CDR1 MNHEY and CDR2 SVGAGI. The CDR3 contains 13 residues. V was cut by 8 bases and J by 2 bases, with 10 bases left in between. CDR3 region: CASEGRPYNEQFF. In DNA, the CDR3 is TGTGCCAGCGAGGGAAGGCCCTACAATGAGCAGTTCTTC.

This clone was detected once. This rearrangement joins TRBV7-3 to TRBJ1-1; D is perhaps TRBD1 (5 bases). Trimming shortened V by 0 bases and J by 2 bases, and 7 bases separated the two germline ends. Looked up from germline, CDR1 is SGHTA and CDR2 is FQGTGA. CDR3 size: 14 residues. This CDR3 is CASSLTGGNTEAFF. CDR3 nucleotide sequence: TGTGCCAGCAGCTTAACGGGGGGAAACACTGAAGCTTTCTTT.